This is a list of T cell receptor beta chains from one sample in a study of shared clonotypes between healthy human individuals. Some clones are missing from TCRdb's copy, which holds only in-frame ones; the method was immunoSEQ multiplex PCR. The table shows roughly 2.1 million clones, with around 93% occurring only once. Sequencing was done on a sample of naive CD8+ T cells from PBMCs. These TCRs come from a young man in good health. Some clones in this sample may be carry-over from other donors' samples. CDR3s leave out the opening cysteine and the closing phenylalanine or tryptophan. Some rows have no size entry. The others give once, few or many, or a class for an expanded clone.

cdr3_aa: ASSVPRNDRNTGELF
clone_size: -
j_call: TRBJ2-2
v_call: TRBV9
cdr3_length: 15

cdr3_aa: ASSLQDSNYGYT
clone_size: -
j_call: TRBJ1-2
v_call: TRBV14
cdr3_length: 12

cdr3_aa: ASSQLRDTPYEQY
clone_size: -
j_call: TRBJ2-7
v_call: TRBV4-2
cdr3_length: 13

cdr3_aa: ASSMDYTTTNTQY
clone_size: -
j_call: TRBJ2-3
v_call: TRBV19
cdr3_length: 13

cdr3_aa: ASTRDQTYEQY
clone_size: -
j_call: TRBJ2-7
v_call: TRBV6-5
cdr3_length: 11

cdr3_aa: ASSSGSNTEAF
clone_size: -
j_call: TRBJ1-1
v_call: TRBV5-4
cdr3_length: 11

cdr3_aa: ASRVDPPGSDTQY
clone_size: -
j_call: TRBJ2-3
v_call: TRBV2
cdr3_length: 13

cdr3_aa: ASSFGQGGIGYT
clone_size: -
j_call: TRBJ1-2
v_call: TRBV7-9
cdr3_length: 12

cdr3_aa: ASSLAGTYEQY
clone_size: -
j_call: TRBJ2-7
v_call: TRBV6-5
cdr3_length: 11

cdr3_aa: AWSFGALTYEQY
clone_size: -
j_call: TRBJ2-7
v_call: TRBV30
cdr3_length: 12

cdr3_aa: ASSPESNTGELF
clone_size: -
j_call: TRBJ2-2
v_call: TRBV7-9
cdr3_length: 12

cdr3_aa: ASSPGGTSGDFTDTQY
clone_size: once
j_call: TRBJ2-3
v_call: TRBV7-9
cdr3_length: 16

cdr3_aa: ASSKSRDLAF
clone_size: -
j_call: TRBJ1-1
v_call: TRBV6-5
cdr3_length: 10

cdr3_aa: AISEDTANQPQH
clone_size: once
j_call: TRBJ1-5
v_call: TRBV10-3
cdr3_length: 12

cdr3_aa: ASRDRQGERTDTQY
clone_size: once
j_call: TRBJ2-3
v_call: TRBV2
cdr3_length: 14

cdr3_aa: ASSLEKISGNTIY
clone_size: few
j_call: TRBJ1-3
v_call: TRBV4-3
cdr3_length: 13

cdr3_aa: ASRNGKETQY
clone_size: -
j_call: TRBJ2-5
v_call: TRBV7-9
cdr3_length: 10